The 23 T cell receptor beta chains below were found in one sample sequenced in a study of T cell repertoires in cytomegalovirus infection. Via MiXCR, TCRdb re-called the reads, giving one row per CDR3 protein. The sample holds approximately 400,000 distinct CDR3 sequences, approximately 31% seen once. The material sequenced was PBMCs. The receptors stem from a human donor in good health (CMV status not recorded). Some clones in this sample may be carry-over from other donors' samples.

This chain joins TRBV11-2 and TRBJ2-7, with 7 bases fitting TRBD2. After removal of 3 bases from V and 6 bases from J, the junction contained 8 bases not matched to a gene. The germline V gene encodes CDR1 SGHAT and CDR2 FQNNGV. CDR3 length: 14 amino acids. The CDR3 is CASSLGDLAAEQYF. CDR3 in DNA: TGTGCCAGCAGCTTGGGGGACCTAGCGGCCGAGCAGTACTTC.

The genes are TRBV5-8 and TRBJ2-3; 13 positions agree with TRBD2. The length of the CDR3 is 18 residues. Germline V gene lookup returns CDR1 SGHTS and CDR2 YDEGEE. V shed 4 bases, J shed 1 base, and the junction held 9 bases outside the gene matches. DNA of the CDR3: TGTGCCAGCAGCGCGGGACTAGCGGGGTTCTTGGGCACAGATACGCAGTATTTT. Protein: CASSAGLAGFLGTDTQYF.

This chain links TRBV28 with TRBJ2-5; D not certain. Germline V CDR1 and CDR2: MDHEN, SYDVKM. The CDR3 extends over 14 amino acids. V dropped 6 bases and J dropped 5 bases, with 16 bases sitting between them. Here the CDR3 DNA reads TGTGCCAGCAGACCCGACCTTACCCGGGAGACCCAGTACTTC. It yields the protein CASRPDLTRETQYF.

This sequence joins TRBV12-3 or TRBV12-4 and TRBJ1-5, with TRBD1 as a possible D gene (6 bases). The CDR3 has 19 residues. Trimming took 8 bases from V and 0 from J, leaving 26 bases between them. DNA of the CDR3: TGTGCCAGCGCTAGACAGGCCCTAAGGGACCCTTCTAGCAATCAGCCCCAGCATTTT. Residues: CASARQALRDPSSNQPQHF.

V is TRBV14 and J is TRBJ2-7, with 8 bases matching TRBD2. Germline V CDR1 and CDR2: SGHDN, FVKESK. Unmatched junction bases numbered 4, after V lost 1 base and J lost 2 bases. This CDR3 spans 15 amino acids. This chain's CDR3 is CASSQVNSGAYEQYF. CDR3 DNA sequence: TGTGCCAGCAGCCAAGTGAATAGCGGGGCCTACGAGCAGTACTTC. Using reference TRBV14 and TRBJ2-7 for the parts outside the CDR3, the full variable domain is EAGVTQFPSHSVIEKGQTVTLRCDPISGHDNLYWYRRVMGKEIKFLLHFVKESKQDESGMPNNRFLAERTGGTYSTLKVQPAELEDSGVYFCASSQVNSGAYEQYFGPGTRLTVT.

The chain carries TRBV20-1 and TRBJ1-1, with 8 bases that match TRBD1. The CDR3 has 17 amino acids. Germline assignment: CDR1 DFQATT and CDR2 SNEGSKA (reference sequence). Trimming removed 5 bases from V and 0 bases from J; junction bases left unmatched: 14. The CDR3 protein is CSAAEFGTGLMNTEAFF. Written as DNA, the CDR3 is TGCAGTGCTGCGGAGTTCGGGACAGGCCTCATGAACACTGAAGCTTTCTTT.

This clonotype was seen ten or more times. The chain combines TRBV7-8 with TRBJ2-1; D gene uncertain. CDR3 size: 14 residues. Trimming cost V 1 base and J 7 bases, with 11 bases left between them. Germline CDR1 reads SGHVS; CDR2 reads FQNEAQ. Here the CDR3 DNA reads TGTGCCAGCAGCTTAGTTCCTAGTGGAAATGAGCAGTTCTTC. Protein product: CASSLVPSGNEQFF.

The chain carries TRBV20-1 and TRBJ1-5; no definite D call. Germline V gene lookup returns CDR1 DFQATT and CDR2 SNEGSKA (reference sequence). Trimming shortened V by 1 base and J by 7 bases, and 14 bases separated the two germline ends. This CDR3 spans 14 amino acids. CDR3 sequence: CSARATAELQPQHF. In DNA form, the CDR3 reads TGCAGTGCTAGAGCGACGGCGGAGTTGCAGCCCCAGCATTTT.

The sample holds many counts of this clonotype. This rearrangement joins TRBV7-2 to TRBJ2-1; D is uncertain. Trimming left V 2 bases short and J 7 bases short, with 15 bases between. The CDR3 loop spans 15 amino acids. Per the germline V gene, CDR1 is SGHTA and CDR2 is FQGNSA. CDR3: CASSLQRTESNEQFF. Written as DNA, the CDR3 is TGTGCCAGCAGCTTACAGAGAACGGAAAGTAATGAGCAGTTCTTC.

The chain carries TRBV7-6 and TRBJ1-3; no definite D call. This CDR3 is 12 amino acids long. Trimming took 6 bases from V and 4 from J, leaving 7 bases between them. Germline CDR1 reads SGHVS; CDR2 reads FNYEAQ. CDR3 sequence reads: CASRGVGNTIYF. The CDR3 DNA is TGTGCCAGCAGGGGAGTCGGAAACACCATATATTTT.

This clonotype was observed at least ten times. V usage is TRBV7-2 and J usage is TRBJ1-1; 7 nucleotides line up with TRBD1. CDR3 length equals 14 residues. With 5 bases clipped from V and 1 base from J, the junction kept 4 bases outside the gene matches. Germline CDR1 SGHTA, CDR2 FQGNSA. The CDR3 bases are TGTGCCAGCAGCCCCCGGACAGGGAACACTGAAGCTTTCTTT. As protein: CASSPRTGNTEAFF.

The chain recombines TRBV6-4 with TRBJ1-6, with 8 bases that match TRBD1. Germline values: CDR1 MRHNA, CDR2 SNTAGT. CDR3 length: 15 residues. The J segment lost 7 bases and the V segment lost 4 bases, leaving 6 bases of the junction unmatched. CDR3 amino acids: CASSATTGANSPLHF. CDR3 in DNA: TGTGCCAGCAGTGCCACGACAGGGGCCAATTCACCCCTCCACTTT.

Note on this clonotype: A read error may produce the germline difference seen at one junction end. The chain uses TRBV6-2 or TRBV6-3 and TRBJ2-6, with 8 positions matching TRBD1. The CDR3 consists of 15 residues. Germline V gene lookup returns CDR1 MNHEY and CDR2 SVGEGT. This CDR3 reads CSSSSDRAGANFLTF. In nucleotides, the CDR3 is TGTTCCAGCAGTTCGGACAGGGCTGGGGCCAACTTCCTGACTTTC.

The V call is TRBV6-6, the J call TRBJ2-7, with no clear D. The CDR3 extends over 14 amino acids. V shed 6 bases and J shed 3 bases, with 15 bases lying between them. The germline gives CDR1 MNHNY, CDR2 SVGAGI (reference sequence). This CDR3 reads CASSPLRVDYEQYF. The CDR3 DNA sequence: TGTGCCAGCAGCCCTCTCCGGGTTGACTACGAGCAGTACTTC.

V is TRBV27 and J is TRBJ2-5, with a possible D match to TRBD2 (6 bases). CDR3 length equals 14 residues. Trimming removed 3 bases at V and 3 bases at J, with 11 bases between. Per the germline V gene, CDR1 is MNHEY and CDR2 is SMNVEV (reference sequence). The CDR3 reads CASSFSGLKETQYF. The DNA for the CDR3 is TGTGCCAGCAGTTTTAGCGGACTAAAAGAGACCCAGTACTTC.

Comment on this clonotype: Germline is not matched at one junction end, which may reflect a read error. V usage is TRBV7-2 and J usage is TRBJ1-6, with D unresolved. This CDR3 has 15 amino acids. The germline gives CDR1 SGHTA, CDR2 FQGNSA. CDR3 region: CASCLGGVAYSPLHF. CDR3 nucleotide sequence: TGTGCCAGCTGCTTAGGCGGGGTGGCTTATTCACCCCTCCACTTT. The whole variable domain, remainder taken from reference TRBV7-2 and TRBJ1-6, is GAGVSQSPSNKVTEKGKDVELRCDPISGHTALYWYRQSLGQGLEFLIYFQGNSAPDKSGLPSDRFSAERTGGSVSTLTIQRTQQEDSAVYLCASCLGGVAYSPLHFGNGTRLTVT.

CDR3 nucleotides: TGCGCCAGCAGCCAAGATCCGGGACAGAGCACTGAAGCTTTCTTT. This encodes CASSQDPGQSTEAFF. The V gene is TRBV4-1, the J gene TRBJ1-1, with TRBD1 matching 7 bases. V trimming: 0 bases; J trimming: 4 bases; junction bases outside the gene matches: 5. The length of the CDR3 is 15 residues. The germline CDR1 and CDR2 sequences are MGHRA and YSYEKL.

The chain is built from TRBV6-2 or TRBV6-3 and TRBJ1-1, with 9 bases matching TRBD1. V lost 5 bases to trimming and J lost 6 bases; unmatched junction nucleotides: 7. This CDR3 spans 14 amino acids. CDR1 MNHEY and CDR2 SVGEGT come from the germline V gene. The CDR3 reads CASSGTGKVAEAFF. CDR3 DNA: TGTGCCAGCAGTGGGACAGGGAAGGTCGCTGAAGCTTTCTTT.

This clonotype has a handful of counts. Just one base apart from a much larger clone, this may be a read error. V gene TRBV7-2 combines with J gene TRBJ2-3; the D is unclear. CDR3 length equals 15 residues. Trimming took off 5 bases at V and 2 bases at J, with 14 bases between the two ends. CDR1 and CDR2 from the germline V gene are SGHTA and FQGNSA. CDR3 DNA: TGTGCCAGCAGCCCGCCCGGGCCGATCACAGATACGCAGTATTTT. It translates to CASSPPGPITDTQYF. Looking up the rest from reference TRBV7-2 and TRBJ2-3 gives the full variable domain: GAGVSQSPSNKVTEKGKDVELRCDPISGHTALYWYRQSLGQGLEFLIYFQGNSAPDKSGLPSDRFSAERTGGSVSTLTIQRTQQEDSAVYLCASSPPGPITDTQYFGPGTRLTVL.

The sample holds many counts of this clonotype. This chain joins TRBV7-2 and TRBJ2-5, with a possible D match to TRBD1 (5 bases). V shed 3 bases and J shed 4 bases, with 6 bases lying between them. The CDR3 length is 12 residues. The V gene's germline CDR1 is SGHTA and CDR2 FQGNSA. This chain's CDR3 is CASSFRGETQYF. In nucleotides, the CDR3 is TGTGCCAGCAGCTTTAGGGGAGAGACCCAGTACTTC.

This clonotype was observed a single time. The conserved phenylalanine or tryptophan normally closing the CDR3 is absent here, so this likely arose from a read error. V usage is TRBV11-2 and J usage is TRBJ2-7; tentatively, D is TRBD1 (9 bases). The CDR3 is 17 amino acids. Germline V gene data show CDR1 as SGHAT and CDR2 as FQNNGV. The CDR3, as DNA: TGTGCCAGCAGCAACCGGGGGGGGGGACAGGGAATCTACGTGCAGTACTGC. It is translated as CASSNRGGGQGIYVQYC.

The V gene is TRBV6-6, the J gene TRBJ1-2; unclear D gene. V was pared by 5 bases and J by 3 bases, with 16 bases between. The CDR3 is 15 amino acids. Germline CDR1 reads MNHNY; CDR2 reads SVGAGI (reference sequence). The CDR3 nucleotides read TGTGCCAGCAGTGGATCGGGCCAGTACGACTATGGCTACACCTTC. Its protein product is CASSGSGQYDYGYTF.

This rearrangement joins TRBV28 to TRBJ2-3; 7 positions agree with TRBD1. CDR1 MDHEN and CDR2 SYDVKM come from the germline V gene. Losses at the gene ends were 6 bases for V and 3 bases for J; bases not matched to a gene: 9. The CDR3 length is 15 residues. The CDR3 loop is CASSLGQVGTDTQYF. Here the CDR3 DNA reads TGTGCCAGCAGCCTCGGACAGGTCGGGACAGATACGCAGTATTTT.